This T cell receptor beta chain was captured by sequencing in a study of T cells of healthy individuals. Germline CDR1 is DFQATT and CDR2 is SNEGSKA (reference sequence). The CDR3 is 11 amino acids. TCRdb called the 5' RACE reads again in MiXCR, with one record for every CDR3 protein. The sample consists of 45,000 to 60,000 distinct CDR3 sequences, around 15% of them appearing once. The sequence derives from a human donor in good health. The chain carries TRBV20-1 and TRBJ1-2; unclear D gene. CDR3 bases: TGCAGCGCAATAGTTGGCTATGGCTACACCTTC. It specifies CSAIVGYGYTF.